The 22 T cell receptor beta chains presented below share a single source sample, sequenced in a study of T cell responses to AZD1222 COVID-19 vaccine. Assay used: immunoSEQ multiplex PCR; TCRdb lists only in-frame clones, some missing. The table records some 92,000 clones, around 90% of them present only once. This material consisted of peripheral blood, taken on day 0 of AZD1222 vaccination. All receptors come from an adult in good health.

The chain recombines TRBV4-3 with TRBJ2-7; no clear D. Germline assignment: CDR1 LGHNA and CDR2 YSLEER. Trimming took 1 base from V and 3 from J, leaving 7 bases between them. The CDR3 has 13 amino acids. As DNA, the CDR3 is TGCGCCAGCAGCCAAGGACTGGGCTACGAGCAGTACTTC. Its protein product is CASSQGLGYEQYF.

This rearrangement joins TRBV12-5 to TRBJ2-2, with a weak D call TRBD1 (6 bases). Deletions cut 6 bases from V and 4 bases from J, with 18 bases between. Germline V gene sequence: CDR1 LGHNT, CDR2 FRNRAP. This CDR3 has 16 amino acids. Here the CDR3 reads CASGGISTGATGELFF. CDR3 coding DNA: TGTGCTAGTGGGGGGATCTCGACAGGCGCCACCGGGGAGCTGTTTTTT.

The rearrangement links TRBV29-1 to TRBJ2-5; D gene uncertain. Trimming cost V 4 bases and J 1 base, with 7 bases left between them. Germline values: CDR1 SQVTM, CDR2 ANQGSEA. The CDR3 is made up of 12 amino acids. In nucleotides, the CDR3 is TGCAGCGTTGCAATCAGCCAAGAGACCCAGTACTTC. Its translation is CSVAISQETQYF. Combining the CDR3 with reference TRBV29-1 and TRBJ2-5 gives the whole variable domain SAVISQKPSRDICQRGTSLTIQCQVDSQVTMMFWYRQQPGQSLTLIATANQGSEATYESGFVIDKFPISRPNLTFSTLTVSNMSPEDSSIYLCSVAISQETQYFGPGTRLLVL.

This chain links TRBV7-2 with TRBJ1-5; no clear D gene. Germline CDR1 reads SGHTA; CDR2 reads FQGNSA. The CDR3 loop spans 13 amino acids. V lost 5 bases and J 1 base, leaving 6 bases between the germline ends. This CDR3 reads CASSPDSNQPQHF. The CDR3 DNA follows: TGTGCCAGCAGCCCGGACAGCAATCAGCCCCAGCATTTT.

This chain links TRBV20-1 with TRBJ1-1; maybe TRBD1 (5 bases). Trimming took off 3 bases at V and 4 bases at J, with 12 bases between the two ends. The CDR3 sequence is 13 residues long. CDR1 is DFQATT and CDR2 is SNEGSKA in the germline V gene (reference sequence). For the CDR3, the DNA is TGCAGTGCTAGTCGCCGGAGGGGCACTGAAGCTTTCTTT. Its translation: CSASRRRGTEAFF.

The chain recombines TRBV2 with TRBJ2-5; D is possibly TRBD1 (6 bases). In germline, CDR1 is SNHLY, CDR2 FYNNEI. Deletions cut 1 base from V and 4 bases from J, with 7 bases between. The CDR3 length is 13 residues. CDR3 protein: CASSEGRGETQYF. The DNA for the CDR3 is TGTGCCAGCAGTGAAGGCAGGGGAGAGACCCAGTACTTC.

This rearrangement joins TRBV19 to TRBJ1-1; tentatively, D is TRBD1 (6 bases). V shed 7 bases and J shed 1 base, with 16 bases lying between them. Germline V lookup: CDR1 LNHDA, CDR2 SQIVND (reference sequence). The CDR3 is made up of 15 amino acids. CDR3 sequence reads: CASKRLQGANTEAFF. The CDR3 DNA follows: TGTGCCAGTAAAAGGTTACAGGGTGCGAACACTGAAGCTTTCTTT. The entire variable domain, with the rest obtained from reference TRBV19 and TRBJ1-1, is as follows: DGGITQSPKYLFRKEGQNVTLSCEQNLNHDAMYWYRQDPGQGLRLIYYSQIVNDFQKGDIAEGYSVSREKKESFPLTVTSAQKNPTAFYLCASKRLQGANTEAFFGQGTRLTVV.

The chain is built from TRBV5-1 and TRBJ2-6, with 9 bases that match TRBD1. The CDR3 sequence is 17 residues long. The ends lost 1 base at V and 4 bases at J; junction bases unmatched: 6. The germline V gene encodes CDR1 SGHRS and CDR2 YFSETQ. This CDR3 is CASSLMGQGSGANVLTF. DNA for the CDR3: TGCGCCAGCAGCTTGATGGGACAGGGTTCGGGGGCCAACGTCCTGACTTTC.

The V and J genes are TRBV9 and TRBJ2-1, with 8 bases matching TRBD2. The V segment lost 4 bases and the J segment 10 bases; nucleotides outside the gene matches: 13. CDR3 length: 15 residues. Germline V gene data show CDR1 as SGDLS and CDR2 as YYNGEE. The CDR3 coding sequence is TGTGCCAGCAGCCCCCGGGGGGGACCCGTTGGGGAGCAGTTCTTC. Protein sequence: CASSPRGGPVGEQFF.

This chain uses TRBV11-2 with TRBJ1-1; the D gene is possibly TRBD1 (5 bases). The V gene lost 4 bases and the J gene lost 3 bases, with 15 bases spanning the gap. Looked up from germline, CDR1 is SGHAT and CDR2 is FQNNGV. CDR3 length equals 15 residues. CDR3 sequence (DNA): TGTGCCAGCAGCTCCGTAGGGGCTACGGACACTGAAGCTTTCTTT. Amino acids: CASSSVGATDTEAFF. The full variable domain, its missing parts supplied by reference TRBV11-2 and TRBJ1-1, is EAGVAQSPRYKIIEKRQSVAFWCNPISGHATLYWYQQILGQGPKLLIQFQNNGVVDDSQLPKDRFSAERLKGVDSTLKIQPAKLEDSAVYLCASSSVGATDTEAFFGQGTRLTVV.

The gene calls are TRBV18 and TRBJ1-1, with TRBD1 matching 9 bases. Germline V gene sequence: CDR1 KGHSH, CDR2 LQKENI. This CDR3 contains 14 residues. V trimming: 3 bases; J trimming: 6 bases; junction bases outside the gene matches: 5. CDR3 in DNA: TGTGCCAGCTCACCCCGGACAGGGGAGTCTGAAGCTTTCTTT. This gives the protein CASSPRTGESEAFF.

V is TRBV9 and J is TRBJ1-3; D unresolved. The CDR3 is 11 residues long. The germline V and J ends were trimmed by 4 bases and 4 bases, with 3 bases remaining between them. Germline lookup yields CDR1 SGDLS and CDR2 YYNGEE. CDR3 sequence reads: CASSLGNTIYF. CDR3 nucleotides: TGTGCCAGCAGCCTCGGAAACACCATATATTTT.

V usage is TRBV11-3 and J usage is TRBJ2-7, with TRBD1 as a possible D gene (6 bases). V was trimmed by 4 bases and J by 4 bases, leaving 11 bases between them. The CDR3 is 13 residues long. Germline CDR1 is SGHNT and CDR2 is YENEEA. Here the CDR3 reads CASSSPTGYEQYF. The CDR3 region has the DNA TGTGCCAGCAGCTCGCCAACAGGGTACGAGCAGTACTTC.

The rearrangement uses TRBV7-2 and TRBJ2-1; 12 bases agree with TRBD2. This CDR3 has 16 amino acids. The ends lost 1 base at V and 7 bases at J; junction bases unmatched: 5. Germline-derived CDR1 and CDR2 are SGHTA and FQGNSA. The CDR3 spells CASSLDLAGGRNEQFF. CDR3 DNA: TGTGCCAGCAGCTTAGACCTAGCGGGGGGGCGGAATGAGCAGTTCTTC.

The chain uses TRBV6-5 and TRBJ2-7; D unresolved. V was pared by 5 bases and J by 3 bases, with 8 bases between. The germline CDR1 and CDR2 sequences are MNHEY and SVGAGI. The CDR3 is 12 residues long. The CDR3 coding sequence is TGTGCCAGCAGTCCCTCAAGCTACGAGCAGTACTTC. It encodes CASSPSSYEQYF.

The chain's CDR3 is CASSAQGANYEQYF. The CDR3 bases are TGTGCCAGTAGTGCACAGGGGGCGAACTACGAGCAGTACTTC. The chain couples TRBV19 to TRBJ2-7; 9 bases agree with TRBD1. V gave up 5 bases and J gave up 3 bases; unmatched junction bases: 5. This CDR3 has 14 amino acids. Germline V gene data show CDR1 as LNHDA and CDR2 as SQIVND (reference sequence). Full variable domain (outside the CDR3, taken from reference TRBV19 and TRBJ2-7): DGGITQSPKYLFRKEGQNVTLSCEQNLNHDAMYWYRQDPGQGLRLIYYSQIVNDFQKGDIAEGYSVSREKKESFPLTVTSAQKNPTAFYLCASSAQGANYEQYFGPGTRLTVT.

With respect to this clone: Other DNA sequences in the same sample also yield this CDR3. The chain combines TRBV27 with TRBJ1-2; a possible D gene is TRBD1 (5 bases). Germline lookup yields CDR1 MNHEY and CDR2 SMNVEV (reference sequence). The V end was cut by 6 bases, the J end by 4 bases, with 15 bases between. The CDR3 runs to 14 residues. DNA for the CDR3: TGTGCCAGCAGCCCAAGGGGTTTGCTCTATGGCTACACCTTC. It codes for CASSPRGLLYGYTF.

This chain connects TRBV18 to TRBJ1-5; D call uncertain. Trimming removed 2 bases from V and 0 bases from J, with 14 bases in between. CDR1 is KGHSH and CDR2 is LQKENI in the germline V gene. CDR3 length equals 17 residues. The CDR3 nucleotides read TGTGCCAGCTCACCAAGAGAGAACATTCGTAGCAATCAGCCCCAGCATTTT. Translation gives CASSPRENIRSNQPQHF.

V usage is TRBV29-1 and J usage is TRBJ1-5; 7 nucleotides align to TRBD1. V lost 7 bases, J lost 5 bases, and 8 bases stayed unmatched. This CDR3 has 13 residues. Germline V gene lookup returns CDR1 SQVTM and CDR2 ANQGSEA. The CDR3 nucleotides read TGCAGCGGAGGGGCAGGGGGGGATCAGCCCCAGCATTTT. Translation gives CSGGAGGDQPQHF.

This sequence joins TRBV5-1 and TRBJ1-6; a possible D gene is TRBD1 (6 bases). Between the trimmed V and J ends, which lost 4 bases and 8 bases, there was a span of 13 bases. The CDR3 covers 14 residues. Germline V lookup: CDR1 SGHRS, CDR2 YFSETQ. CDR3: CASSVYREDSPLHF. The CDR3 DNA reads TGCGCCAGCAGCGTGTACAGGGAGGATTCACCCCTCCACTTT.

In this sample, this clone turned up a few times. The chain has TRBV6-1 and TRBJ1-2, with 7 bases lining up with TRBD1. Germline V lookup: CDR1 MNHNS, CDR2 SASEGT. There are 17 residues in the CDR3. Germline trimming cut 3 bases from V and 4 bases from J; bases unmatched to any gene: 14. CDR3 coding DNA: TGTGCCAGCAGTGATTCCCTGGACAGGCCCGACTTCTATGGCTACACCTTC. The encoded protein is CASSDSLDRPDFYGYTF.

This clone has only a few counts. The chain has TRBV5-4 and TRBJ2-1, with 8 bases aligning to TRBD2. This CDR3 spans 15 amino acids. The germline V gene has CDR1 SGHNT and CDR2 YYREEE (reference sequence). The V segment lost 2 bases and the J segment 8 bases; nucleotides outside the gene matches: 9. Here the CDR3 reads CASSFPSPGRDEQFF. For the CDR3, the DNA is TGTGCCAGCAGCTTCCCCTCCCCCGGGAGGGATGAGCAGTTCTTC.